The T cell receptor (beta chain) described here comes from a study of neurological immune-mediated disorders. TCRdb processed the 5' RACE reads anew with MiXCR; each CDR3 protein has one entry. The sample contains about 48,000 distinct CDR3 sequences, under 2% of which appear only once. Between the trimmed V and J ends, which lost 0 bases and 3 bases, there was a span of 11 bases. CDR3 length equals 15 residues. Whole-study results and caveats: Clinical features showed no association with the multiple sclerosis repertoire cluster, and MRI features showed none either. Phylogenetic grouping assigned the repertoires of 18 of 34 multiple sclerosis patients to one related-CDR3 cluster, which constitutes a possible signature.

This clonotype was seen many times. Its antigen is unknown. This clonotype was obtained from a middle-aged woman with multiple sclerosis. The chain carries TRBV12-3 or TRBV12-4 and TRBJ1-1; tentative D call: TRBD1 (5 bases). Sequenced material: PBMCs. The CDR3: CASSLAGAVDTEAFF. The CDR3 nucleotides read TGTGCCAGCAGTTTAGCCGGGGCCGTGGACACTGAAGCTTTCTTT.